Listed here are 26 T cell receptor beta chains from one sample, sequenced in a study. TCRdb independently ran MiXCR on the 5' RACE reads; one entry per CDR3 protein. The top ten clones hold approximately 3.4% of a sample with roughly 55,000 distinct CDR3 sequences, around 24% of them seen once. Sequences were obtained from tumor-infiltrating naive CD4+ T cells sorted from the breast tumor. Noted subset: naive CD4+ T cells, CD4+CD45RA+CD25-. The receptor set was obtained from a female donor with breast cancer.

The V call is TRBV20-1, the J call TRBJ2-4, with TRBD2 identical over 10 bases. CDR3 length: 15 residues. Germline V CDR1 and CDR2: DFQATT, SNEGSKA (reference sequence). Trimming removed 5 bases from V and 0 bases from J; junction bases left unmatched: 4. CDR3 loop: CSARTSGLAKNIQYF. CDR3 sequence (DNA): TGCAGTGCTCGGACTAGCGGTTTAGCCAAAAACATTCAGTACTTC.

J is TRBJ2-4 and V is TRBV20-1; maybe TRBD1 (5 bases). V was clipped by 3 bases and J by 0 bases, with 15 bases between them. CDR1 DFQATT and CDR2 SNEGSKA come from the germline V gene (reference sequence). The CDR3 consists of 16 residues. CDR3 DNA sequence: TGCAGTGCTAGTCTTGTGGGGCAACTAGCCAAAAACATTCAGTACTTC. Its protein is CSASLVGQLAKNIQYF.

This clonotype has a handful of counts. This chain joins TRBV6-5 and TRBJ1-5, with D uncertain. The CDR3 is 15 amino acids. Trimming took off 0 bases at V and 0 bases at J, with 6 bases between the two ends. Germline CDR1 and CDR2: MNHEY and SVGAGI. The CDR3 spells CASSYSGGSNQPQHF. In nucleotides, the CDR3 is TGTGCCAGCAGTTACTCTGGCGGTAGCAATCAGCCCCAGCATTTT.

The CDR3: CATSETGTGTDTQYF. CDR3 coding DNA: TGTGCCACCAGTGAGACCGGGACAGGCACAGATACGCAGTATTTT. The V and J genes are TRBV24-1 and TRBJ2-3, with TRBD1 matching over 7 bases. This CDR3 region has 15 residues. Looked up from germline, CDR1 is KGHDR and CDR2 is SFDVKD. The ends lost 4 bases at V and 1 base at J; junction bases unmatched: 4.

This clonotype has a handful of counts. This chain uses TRBV12-3 or TRBV12-4 with TRBJ1-6; no definite D call. V was cut by 3 bases and J by 10 bases, with 10 bases left in between. The CDR3 totals 13 residues. This CDR3 is CASSLGIKSPLHF. The CDR3 DNA reads as TGTGCCAGCAGTTTGGGGATTAAATCACCCCTCCACTTT.

The chain recombines TRBV12-3 or TRBV12-4 with TRBJ1-1, with unresolved D. This CDR3 comprises 15 residues. The V end lost 0 bases, the J end lost 0 bases, and 8 bases lay between the germline ends. The CDR3 DNA follows: TGTGCCAGCAGTTTAGCGCGCCGGTTGAACACTGAAGCTTTCTTT. Translating gives CASSLARRLNTEAFF.

The chain is built from TRBV6-6 and TRBJ2-5; the match to TRBD1 covers 7 bases. Losses at the gene ends were 5 bases for V and 5 bases for J; bases not matched to a gene: 5. CDR1 MNHNY and CDR2 SVGAGI come from the germline V gene (reference sequence). The CDR3 totals 13 residues. CDR3 sequence (DNA): TGTGCCAGCAGTGGGGGACAGAGGGAGACCCAGTACTTC. Translated: CASSGGQRETQYF.

Many counts were recorded for this clonotype. The chain employs TRBV6-4 and TRBJ2-1; D gene uncertain. Germline CDR1 reads MRHNA; CDR2 reads SNTAGT. This CDR3 comprises 12 residues. V was cut by 6 bases and J by 4 bases, with 7 bases left in between. CDR3 in amino acids: CASRGAYNEQFF. Here the CDR3 DNA reads TGTGCCAGCAGAGGCGCTTACAATGAGCAGTTCTTC.

The sample holds a few counts of this clonotype. This chain joins TRBV4-1 and TRBJ1-2; 11 bases are a match to TRBD1. The germline gives CDR1 MGHRA, CDR2 YSYEKL. The CDR3 has 18 residues. The junction had 17 bases not matched to a gene; V was cut back by 4 bases and J by 7 bases. The CDR3 DNA is TGCGCCAGCAGCCCACTTTGGCGGACAGGGGGCCCCGCCGGTGGCTACACCTTC. Protein: CASSPLWRTGGPAGGYTF.

Points on this clonotype: Being one base from a much bigger clone, this may be a read error. This CDR3 is CASRPGRGIYSNQPQHF. The CDR3 nucleotides read TGTGCCAGCAGACCCGGACGGGGGATCTATAGCAATCAGCCCCAGCATTTT. V usage is TRBV6-5 and J usage is TRBJ1-5; possibly TRBD1 for D (5 bases). The CDR3 totals 17 residues. The V gene's germline CDR1 is MNHEY and CDR2 SVGAGI. Trimming took 6 bases from V and 0 from J, leaving 18 bases between them.

In regard to this clonotype: A much more abundant neighbour one base away suggests this may be a read error. The V and J genes are TRBV12-3 or TRBV12-4 and TRBJ2-5; 7 nucleotides align to TRBD2. CDR3 size: 11 residues. V shed 4 bases and J 7 bases; nucleotides not matched to a gene: 0. CDR3 sequence reads: CASSWGGTQYF. The CDR3 region has the DNA TGTGCCAGCAGTTGGGGGGGGACCCAGTACTTC.

The chain employs TRBV5-4 and TRBJ2-5; 11 bases map to TRBD1. J lost 5 bases, V lost 5 bases, and 8 bases had no gene match. Germline assignment: CDR1 SGHNT and CDR2 YYREEE (reference sequence). The CDR3 loop spans 15 amino acids. The CDR3 DNA sequence: TGTGCCAGCAGTAAACTCCGGGACAGGGGGGAGACCCAGTACTTC. This gives the protein CASSKLRDRGETQYF.

Turning to this clonotype: A much larger clonotype is one base distant, so this may be a read error. The V gene is TRBV29-1, the J gene TRBJ2-3, with a tentative D call TRBD1 (8 bases). Per the germline V gene, CDR1 is SQVTM and CDR2 is ANQGSEA. The CDR3 runs 12 residues. The CDR3 nucleotides read TGCAGCGCCCGGACAGGGAGGGATACGCGGTATTTT. Its protein is CSARTGRDTRYF.

This clonotype was detected many times. The chain is built from TRBV29-1 and TRBJ1-2; D may be TRBD1 (6 bases). V was trimmed by 2 bases and J by 1 base, leaving 11 bases between them. The CDR3 has 14 amino acids. Per the germline V gene, CDR1 is SQVTM and CDR2 is ANQGSEA. The CDR3 protein is CSVEREQGNYGYTF. The CDR3 region has the DNA TGCAGCGTTGAAAGGGAACAGGGTAACTATGGCTACACCTTC.

The gene calls are TRBV6-6 and TRBJ1-5; TRBD1 aligns across 8 bases. CDR3 length equals 14 residues. With 4 bases clipped from V and 4 bases from J, the junction kept 3 bases outside the gene matches. The germline V gene encodes CDR1 MNHNY and CDR2 SVGAGI (reference sequence). For the CDR3, the DNA is TGTGCCAGCAGTTCCCGGACAGGGAATCAGCCCCAGCATTTT. Translated, it gives CASSSRTGNQPQHF.

In its sample, this clonotype was seen a few times. This sequence joins TRBV28 and TRBJ1-1, with no clear D. Germline CDR1 is MDHEN and CDR2 is SYDVKM. The CDR3 spans 14 residues. The ends were cut back, 5 bases at V and 0 bases at J, with 10 bases in the middle. The CDR3: CASSTIHLNTEAFF. As DNA, the CDR3 is TGTGCCAGCAGTACGATACACCTGAACACTGAAGCTTTCTTT.

This clonotype was counted only a few times. This sequence joins TRBV6-1 and TRBJ2-3, with D tentatively TRBD1 (6 bases). The CDR3 contains 13 residues. CDR1 and CDR2 from the germline V gene are MNHNS and SASEGT. V was pared by 8 bases and J by 14 bases, with 23 bases between. In DNA, the CDR3 is TGTGCCAGCGGCCGGGTAGGACAGCCCCAGCGGTATTTT. This codes for CASGRVGQPQRYF.

The gene calls are TRBV28 and TRBJ1-1, with D hard to call. CDR3 length: 13 residues. V was pared by 4 bases and J by 5 bases, with 11 bases between. Germline loops: CDR1 MDHEN, CDR2 SYDVKM. The CDR3 sequence: CASSSTPSTEAFF. In DNA, the CDR3 is TGTGCCAGCAGTTCAACCCCGTCGACTGAAGCTTTCTTT.

The chain has TRBV5-1 and TRBJ2-5; TRBD1 is a possible D gene (5 bases). CDR1 and CDR2 from the germline V gene are SGHRS and YFSETQ. This CDR3 region has 16 residues. V was pared by 4 bases and J by 4 bases, with 20 bases between. The CDR3 coding sequence is TGCGCCAGCAGCACCCTCGGACACGGCAGATTAGAGACCCAGTACTTC. Its translation is CASSTLGHGRLETQYF.

The sample holds a few counts of this clonotype. J is TRBJ1-1 and V is TRBV20-1; D is possibly TRBD1 (5 bases). V was clipped by 3 bases and J by 5 bases, with 13 bases between them. Germline assignment: CDR1 DFQATT and CDR2 SNEGSKA (reference sequence). This CDR3 comprises 13 residues. The CDR3 DNA sequence: TGCAGTGCTAGGACAGCGGTGTCGACTGAAGCTTTCTTT. As protein: CSARTAVSTEAFF.

The sample holds many counts of this clonotype. V gene TRBV7-2 combines with J gene TRBJ2-1; 7 bases are shared with TRBD2. The CDR3 is 17 residues long. Trimming took 4 bases from V and 1 from J; bases not matched to a gene: 10. Germline assignment: CDR1 SGHTA and CDR2 FQGNSA. In DNA, the CDR3 is TGTGCCAGCAGCTCCACTAGCGTTAGGAGGTCCTACAATGAGCAGTTCTTC. Its translation is CASSSTSVRRSYNEQFF.

This clonotype was found a few times. The rearrangement uses TRBV5-1 and TRBJ2-1; 9 positions match TRBD1. The germline V gene has CDR1 SGHRS and CDR2 YFSETQ. V lost 6 bases and J lost 7; bases outside the gene matches: 14. The CDR3 totals 16 residues. The DNA of the CDR3 is TGCGCCAGCACGCCGGGACAGGGTCGGGGTATTAATGAGCAGTTCTTC. Amino acids: CASTPGQGRGINEQFF.

This clonotype was observed once. One end of the junction is discordant with germline, which a read error may explain. The rearrangement joins TRBV3-1 to TRBJ2-1; D not certain. Germline V lookup: CDR1 LGHDT, CDR2 YNNKEL (reference sequence). This CDR3 contains 17 residues. The CDR3 loop reads CASSQGVRSSSYNDQFF. The CDR3 nucleotides are TGTGCCAGCAGCCAAGGGGTACGGTCAAGCTCCTACAATGATCAGTTCTTC.

The J gene is TRBJ2-6, the V gene TRBV7-8; D might be TRBD1 (5 bases). The germline CDR1 and CDR2 sequences are SGHVS and FQNEAQ. The CDR3 has 18 amino acids. Trimming removed 3 bases from V and 0 bases from J, with 15 bases in between. The CDR3 nucleotides read TGTGCCAGCAGCTTGGTACTTAGGGGAACCTCTGGGGCCAACGTCCTGACTTTC. Protein product: CASSLVLRGTSGANVLTF.

This chain links TRBV7-2 with TRBJ1-3, with 10 bases identical to TRBD1. Per germline, CDR1 SGHTA and CDR2 FQGNSA. Trimming removed 1 base from V and 1 base from J; junction bases left unmatched: 1. CDR3 length: 16 amino acids. The CDR3 DNA reads TGTGCCAGCAGCTTAGGGACAGGGGGTTCTGGAAACACCATATATTTT. Amino acids: CASSLGTGGSGNTIYF. The variable domain in full, completed from reference TRBV7-2 and TRBJ1-3, reads GAGVSQSPSNKVTEKGKDVELRCDPISGHTALYWYRQSLGQGLEFLIYFQGNSAPDKSGLPSDRFSAERTGGSVSTLTIQRTQQEDSAVYLCASSLGTGGSGNTIYFGEGSWLTVV.

The V call is TRBV7-3, the J call TRBJ2-3; 9 bases are shared with TRBD2. V trimming: 5 bases; J trimming: 1 base; junction bases outside the gene matches: 4. The CDR3 contains 15 residues. The germline CDR1 and CDR2 sequences are SGHTA and FQGTGA. Written as DNA, the CDR3 is TGTGCCAGCAGCCCCGGACTAGCGCGCACAGATACGCAGTATTTT. It translates to CASSPGLARTDTQYF.